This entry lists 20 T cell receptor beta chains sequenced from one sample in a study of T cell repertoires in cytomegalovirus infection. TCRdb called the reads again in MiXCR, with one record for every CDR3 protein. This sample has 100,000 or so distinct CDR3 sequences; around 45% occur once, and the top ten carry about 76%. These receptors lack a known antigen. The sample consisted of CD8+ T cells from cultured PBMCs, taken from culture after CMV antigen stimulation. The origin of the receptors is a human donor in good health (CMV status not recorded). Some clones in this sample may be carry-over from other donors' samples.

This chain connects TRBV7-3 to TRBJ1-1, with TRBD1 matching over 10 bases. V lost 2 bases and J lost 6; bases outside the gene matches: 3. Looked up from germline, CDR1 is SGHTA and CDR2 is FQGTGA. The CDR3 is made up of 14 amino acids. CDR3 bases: TGTGCCAGCAGCTTACGGGACAGGGGCCCTGAAGCTTTCTTT. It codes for CASSLRDRGPEAFF.

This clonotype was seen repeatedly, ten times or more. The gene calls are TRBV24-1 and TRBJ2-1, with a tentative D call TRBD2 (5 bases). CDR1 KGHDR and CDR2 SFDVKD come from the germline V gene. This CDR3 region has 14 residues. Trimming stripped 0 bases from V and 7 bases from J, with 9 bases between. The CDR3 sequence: CATSDLQTGNEQFF. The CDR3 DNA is TGTGCCACCAGTGATTTGCAAACGGGGAATGAGCAGTTCTTC.

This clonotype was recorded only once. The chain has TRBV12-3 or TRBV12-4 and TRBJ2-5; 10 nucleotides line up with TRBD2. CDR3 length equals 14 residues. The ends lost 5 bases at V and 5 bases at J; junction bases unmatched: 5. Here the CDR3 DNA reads TGTGCCAGCAGTCAAGGGACTAGCGAGGAGACCCAGTACTTC. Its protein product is CASSQGTSEETQYF.

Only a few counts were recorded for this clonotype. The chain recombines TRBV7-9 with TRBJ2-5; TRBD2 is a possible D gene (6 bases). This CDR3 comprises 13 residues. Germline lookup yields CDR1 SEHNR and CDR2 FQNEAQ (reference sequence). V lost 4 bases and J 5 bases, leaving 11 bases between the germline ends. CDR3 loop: CASSSGEAETQYF. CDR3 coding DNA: TGTGCCAGCAGCTCGGGGGAGGCGGAGACCCAGTACTTC.

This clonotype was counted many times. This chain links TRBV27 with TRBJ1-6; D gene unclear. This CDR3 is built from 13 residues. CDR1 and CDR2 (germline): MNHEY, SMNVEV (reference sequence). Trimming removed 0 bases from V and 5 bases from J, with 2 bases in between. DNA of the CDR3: TGTGCCAGCAGTTTATCACATAATTCACCCCTCCACTTT. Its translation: CASSLSHNSPLHF.

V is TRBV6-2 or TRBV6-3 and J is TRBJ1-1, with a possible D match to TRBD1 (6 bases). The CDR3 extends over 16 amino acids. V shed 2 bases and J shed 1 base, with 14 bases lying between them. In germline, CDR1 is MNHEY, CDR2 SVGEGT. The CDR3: CASSYAQGRANTEAFF. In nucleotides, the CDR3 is TGTGCCAGCAGTTACGCTCAGGGGCGGGCGAACACTGAAGCTTTCTTT.

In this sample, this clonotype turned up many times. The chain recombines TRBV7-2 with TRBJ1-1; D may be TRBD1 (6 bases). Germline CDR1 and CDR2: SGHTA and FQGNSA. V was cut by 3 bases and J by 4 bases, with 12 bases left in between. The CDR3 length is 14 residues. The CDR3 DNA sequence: TGTGCCAGCAGCTTGGGGGCTGGGGGCACTGAAGCTTTCTTT. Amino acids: CASSLGAGGTEAFF.

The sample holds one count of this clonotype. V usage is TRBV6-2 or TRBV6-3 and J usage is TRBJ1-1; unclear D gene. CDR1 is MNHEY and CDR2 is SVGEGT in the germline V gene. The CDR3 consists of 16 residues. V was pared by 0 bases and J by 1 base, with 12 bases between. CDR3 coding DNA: TGTGCCAGCAGTTACTCGAGGGAGCTCCCGAACACTGAAGCTTTCTTT. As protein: CASSYSRELPNTEAFF.

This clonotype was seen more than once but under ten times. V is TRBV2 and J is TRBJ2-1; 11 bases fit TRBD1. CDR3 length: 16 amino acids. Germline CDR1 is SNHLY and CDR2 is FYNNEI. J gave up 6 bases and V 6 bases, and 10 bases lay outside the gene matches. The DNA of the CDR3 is TGTGCCAGCAGGGCCGGGACAGGGGGTAATGGCAATGAGCAGTTCTTC. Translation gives CASRAGTGGNGNEQFF.

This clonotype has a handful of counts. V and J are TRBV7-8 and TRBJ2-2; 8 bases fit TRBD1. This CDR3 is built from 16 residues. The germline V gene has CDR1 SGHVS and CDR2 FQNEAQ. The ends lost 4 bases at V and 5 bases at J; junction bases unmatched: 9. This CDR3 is CASSSLDRVETGELFF. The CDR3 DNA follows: TGTGCCAGCAGCTCCCTGGACAGGGTTGAGACCGGGGAGCTGTTTTTT.

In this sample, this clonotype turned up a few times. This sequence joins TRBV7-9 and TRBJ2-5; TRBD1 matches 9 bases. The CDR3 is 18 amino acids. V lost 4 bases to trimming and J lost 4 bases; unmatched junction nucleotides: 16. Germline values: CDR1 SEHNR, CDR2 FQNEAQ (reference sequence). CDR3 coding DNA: TGTGCCAGCAGCTGGGCCGATCTGGACAGGGGAGGAGGAGAGACCCAGTACTTC. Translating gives CASSWADLDRGGGETQYF. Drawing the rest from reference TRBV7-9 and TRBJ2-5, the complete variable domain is DTGVSQNPRHKITKRGQNVTFRCDPISEHNRLYWYRQTLGQGPEFLTYFQNEAQLEKSRLLSDRFSAERPKGSFSTLEIQRTEQGDSAMYLCASSWADLDRGGGETQYFGPGTRLLVL.

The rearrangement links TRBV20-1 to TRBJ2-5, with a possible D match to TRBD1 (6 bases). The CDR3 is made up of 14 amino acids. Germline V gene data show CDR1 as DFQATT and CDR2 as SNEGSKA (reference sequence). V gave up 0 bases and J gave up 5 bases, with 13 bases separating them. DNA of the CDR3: TGCAGTGCTAGAGATCTTGGGGGCAGTGAGACCCAGTACTTC. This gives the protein CSARDLGGSETQYF.

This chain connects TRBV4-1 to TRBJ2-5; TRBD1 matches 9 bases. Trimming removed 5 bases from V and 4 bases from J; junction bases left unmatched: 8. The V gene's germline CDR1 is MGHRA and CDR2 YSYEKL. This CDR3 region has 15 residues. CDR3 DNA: TGCGCCAGCAGCTCCCGACAGGGACAGGGAGAGACCCAGTACTTC. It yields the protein CASSSRQGQGETQYF.

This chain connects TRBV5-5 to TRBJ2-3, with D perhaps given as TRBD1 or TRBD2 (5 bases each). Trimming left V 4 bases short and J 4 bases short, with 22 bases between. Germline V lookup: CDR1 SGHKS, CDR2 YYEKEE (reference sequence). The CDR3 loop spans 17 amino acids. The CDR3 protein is CASSLGTYAWGPDTQYF. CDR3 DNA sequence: TGTGCCAGCAGCCTTGGGACCTACGCATGGGGCCCAGATACGCAGTATTTT.

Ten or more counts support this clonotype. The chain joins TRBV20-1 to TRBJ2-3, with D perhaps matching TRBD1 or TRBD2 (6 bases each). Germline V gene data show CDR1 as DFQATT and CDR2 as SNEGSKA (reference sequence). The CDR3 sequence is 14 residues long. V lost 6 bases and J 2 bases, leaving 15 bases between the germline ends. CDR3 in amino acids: CSASGAVDTDTQYF. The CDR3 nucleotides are TGCAGTGCCTCGGGGGCGGTGGACACAGATACGCAGTATTTT.

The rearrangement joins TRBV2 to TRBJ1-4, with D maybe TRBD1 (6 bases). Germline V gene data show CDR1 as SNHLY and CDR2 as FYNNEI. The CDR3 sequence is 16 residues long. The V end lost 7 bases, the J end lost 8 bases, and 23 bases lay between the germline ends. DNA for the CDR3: TGTGCCAGCAATAACCGGCTAGAAGGGGGAGGAGAAAAACTGTTTTTT. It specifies CASNNRLEGGGEKLFF.

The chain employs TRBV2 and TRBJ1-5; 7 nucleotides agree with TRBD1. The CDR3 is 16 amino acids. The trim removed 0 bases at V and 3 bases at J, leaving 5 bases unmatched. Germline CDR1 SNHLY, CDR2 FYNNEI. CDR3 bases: TGTGCCAGCAGTGAAGCGCGGGACAGCACCAATCAGCCCCAGCATTTT. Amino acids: CASSEARDSTNQPQHF.

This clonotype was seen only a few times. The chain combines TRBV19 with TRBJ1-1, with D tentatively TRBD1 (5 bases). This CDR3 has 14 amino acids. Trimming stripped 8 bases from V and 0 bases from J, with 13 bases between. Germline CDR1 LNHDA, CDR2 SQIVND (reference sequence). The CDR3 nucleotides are TGTGCCAGTGGAGGGGTGTGGTTGAACACTGAAGCTTTCTTT. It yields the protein CASGGVWLNTEAFF.

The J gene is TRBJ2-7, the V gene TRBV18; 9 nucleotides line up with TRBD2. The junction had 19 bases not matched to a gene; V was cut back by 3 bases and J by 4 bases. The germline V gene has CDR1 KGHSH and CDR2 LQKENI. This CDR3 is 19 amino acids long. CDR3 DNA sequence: TGTGCCAGCTCACCCCCGGGTAGCGGGGGACCCCAAGGAGTTTACGAGCAGTACTTC. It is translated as CASSPPGSGGPQGVYEQYF.

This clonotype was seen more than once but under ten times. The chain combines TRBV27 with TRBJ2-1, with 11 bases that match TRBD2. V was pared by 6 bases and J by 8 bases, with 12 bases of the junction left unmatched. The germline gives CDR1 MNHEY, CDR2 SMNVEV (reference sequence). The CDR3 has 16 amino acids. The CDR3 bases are TGTGCCAGCAGCATAACAGGGACTAGCGGATCAGATGAGCAGTTCTTC. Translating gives CASSITGTSGSDEQFF.